Listed below are T cell receptor beta chains from one sample, sequenced in a study of blood T cell repertoires in COVID-19. Assay used: immunoSEQ multiplex PCR; TCRdb lists only in-frame clones, some missing. The sample has about 66,000 clones, roughly 91% seen once. The source material was peripheral blood. The receptors were sampled from a man aged 60 to 75 with acute or convalescent COVID-19. Each CDR3 is given with its conserved first and last residue. The D gene is left open where the match is weak. Only some rows state a clone size, as once, few, many or a class for expanded clones.

D	V	size	J	DNA	CDR3
TRBD1	TRBV24-1	.	TRBJ1-1	TGTGCCACCAGAGGGACAGGGACCGAGGCTTTCTTT	CATRGTGTEAFF
.	TRBV5-4	.	TRBJ1-5	TGTGCCAGCAGCTTGGGGGAGGGACCCCAGCATTTT	CASSLGEGPQHF
.	TRBV19	once	TRBJ2-1	TGTGCCAGTAGTATATCTACCCTTTACAATGAGCAGTTCTTC	CASSISTLYNEQFF
TRBD1	TRBV10-3	once	TRBJ2-2	TGTGCCATCAAGGGGGCAGTGGCAGGGGAGCTGTTTTTT	CAIKGAVAGELFF
.	TRBV5-6	.	TRBJ1-1	TGTGCCAGCACCCTGAGCGGGGAGGGGACTGAAGCTTTCTTT	CASTLSGEGTEAFF
.	TRBV18	.	TRBJ1-6	TGTGCCAGCTCCCCCGACAGTTCTACTTATAATTCACCCCTCCACTTT	CASSPDSSTYNSPLHF
.	TRBV15	.	TRBJ1-5	TGTGCCACCAGACTCATTAGCAATCAGCCCCAGCATTTT	CATRLISNQPQHF
.	TRBV6-6	.	TRBJ1-2	TGTGCCAGCAGTTACTCGATCGACAGCTATGGCTACACCTTC	CASSYSIDSYGYTF
TRBD1	TRBV6-6	.	TRBJ1-2	TGTGCCAGCAAAACGGGGACAGACGTCTATGGCTACACCTTC	CASKTGTDVYGYTF
.	TRBV12-3/TRBV12-4	.	TRBJ2-7	TGTGCCAGCAGTTCCGGGACATTCTACGAGCAGTACTTC	CASSSGTFYEQYF
TRBD1	TRBV5-4	once	TRBJ1-1	TGTGCCAGCAGCATGGACAGGGGAGGAGCTGAAGCTTTCTTT	CASSMDRGGAEAFF
TRBD1	TRBV7-2	.	TRBJ1-6	TGTGCCAGCAGCTTCAGGACAGGAGACTCACCCCTCCACTTT	CASSFRTGDSPLHF
.	TRBV27	.	TRBJ2-6	TGTGCCAGCAGTTTGCTCAGGGCTGGGGCCAACGTCCTGACTTTC	CASSLLRAGANVLTF
TRBD1	TRBV2	.	TRBJ1-6	TGTGCCAGCAGTCGTGCAGGGGGCCTTACTTCACCCCTCCACTTT	CASSRAGGLTSPLHF
TRBD1	TRBV5-1	.	TRBJ1-1	TGCGCCAGCAGCCCTGACAGGGTTAACACTGAAGCTTTCTTT	CASSPDRVNTEAFF
TRBD1	TRBV3-1/TRBV3-2	.	TRBJ2-1	TGTGCCAGCAGCGGGACAGGGAGCTCCTACAATGAGCAGTTCTTC	CASSGTGSSYNEQFF
.	TRBV12-5	.	TRBJ1-1	TGTGCTAGTGGGGCCATGCAGATCATGAACACTGAAGCTTTCTTT	CASGAMQIMNTEAFF
.	TRBV6-5	.	TRBJ1-6	TGTGCCAGCAGGCTAGAGATCAGCAATTCACCCCTCCACTTT	CASRLEISNSPLHF
.	TRBV7-2	.	TRBJ1-4	TGTGCCAGCAGCTTAGTGGGGGGTTTAAGGACCCCTGAAAAACTGTTTTTT	CASSLVGGLRTPEKLFF
.	TRBV4-1	.	TRBJ2-3	TGCGCCAGCAGCCAAGACCCCGGAGGCACAGATACGCAGTATTTT	CASSQDPGGTDTQYF
.	TRBV6-5	.	TRBJ1-6	TGTGCCAGTTGTAAGGGGATAGGATCACCCCTCCACTTT	CASCKGIGSPLHF
.	TRBV15	.	TRBJ1-5	TGTGCCACCAGCAGAGATTACAGGGCGGAGGAAAATCAGCCCCAGCATTTT	CATSRDYRAEENQPQHF
.	TRBV19	.	TRBJ1-5	TGTGCCAGTAGCCCACAGGGTAACAATCAGCCCCAGCATTTT	CASSPQGNNQPQHF
.	TRBV7-9	.	TRBJ1-1	TGTGCCAGCAGCTTCGACAGGACCCCCAAGGCAACTTTCTTT	CASSFDRTPKATFF
TRBD1	TRBV19	once	TRBJ1-5	TGTGCCAGTAGTATAGTGGGACAGTATAGCAATCAGCCCCAGCATTTT	CASSIVGQYSNQPQHF
.	TRBV5-1	.	TRBJ2-3	TGCGCCAGCAGCCCCAATAGCCGTAGCACAGATACGCAGTATTTT	CASSPNSRSTDTQYF
.	TRBV6-5	once	TRBJ1-1	TGTGCCAGCAGGGCAGGGGCGGCTAGTGGCGCTTTCTTT	CASRAGAASGAFF
.	TRBV24-1	.	TRBJ1-5	TGTGCCACCAGCCCGCAGGGTGGGAGCAATCAGCCCCAGCATTTT	CATSPQGGSNQPQHF
TRBD1	TRBV7-9	once	TRBJ2-3	TGTGCCAGCAGCTCTCCCAGGGACAGGGGGCGAGAGGTAGATACGCAGTATTTT	CASSSPRDRGREVDTQYF
.	TRBV7-9	.	TRBJ2-7	TGTGCCAGTCAAGAACAGGGCTACGAGCAGTACTTC	CASQEQGYEQYF
.	TRBV6-5	.	TRBJ1-2	TGTGCCAGCAGTTACGTTGGGCGAGACGGCAGCTACACCTTC	CASSYVGRDGSYTF
.	TRBV2	.	TRBJ2-3	TGTGCCAGCAGGAGCCAGGGTATGGGCACAGATACGCAGTATTTT	CASRSQGMGTDTQYF
TRBD2	TRBV2	.	TRBJ2-3	TGTGCCAGCAGGGGACGGACTAGCAGCACAGATACGCAGTATTTT	CASRGRTSSTDTQYF
TRBD2	TRBV6-5	.	TRBJ2-7	TGTGCCAGCAGTTTCCGGGGGGGAACCACCTACGAGCAGTACTTC	CASSFRGGTTYEQYF
.	TRBV19	.	TRBJ1-1	TGTGCCAGTACCTTGACAGGACCGAACACTGAAGCTTTCTTT	CASTLTGPNTEAFF
.	TRBV6-6	.	TRBJ1-5	TGTGCCAGCAGTTACGGCGGTAGCAATCAGCCCCAGCATTTT	CASSYGGSNQPQHF
.	TRBV2	.	TRBJ2-7	TGTGCCAGCAGTTTCGCGACGGAGAACCTCTACGAGCAGTACTTC	CASSFATENLYEQYF
.	TRBV3-1/TRBV3-2	.	TRBJ1-2	TGTGCCAGCAGCCAATGGCAGGACTATGGCTACACCTTC	CASSQWQDYGYTF
.	TRBV6-6	.	TRBJ1-1	TGTGCCAGCAGTTACGAGTCTTATGGTAACACTGAAGCTTTCTTT	CASSYESYGNTEAFF
.	TRBV14	.	TRBJ1-2	TGTGCCAGCAGCCAAGAGGCAGGGGCTGACTATGGCTACACCTTC	CASSQEAGADYGYTF
TRBD2	TRBV3-1/TRBV3-2	.	TRBJ2-1	TGTGCCAGCAGCCATACTCAGGCCGGGGGGAGGAGGAATGAGCAGTTCTTC	CASSHTQAGGRRNEQFF
TRBD1	TRBV5-1	.	TRBJ1-2	TGCGCCAGCACCTTGGTAGCCGGGACAGCTTATGGCTACACCTTC	CASTLVAGTAYGYTF
TRBD1	TRBV2	.	TRBJ1-2	TGTGCCAGCAGTGGGGTTACCCGACAGGGCTTTGGCTACACCTTC	CASSGVTRQGFGYTF
.	TRBV6-5	.	TRBJ1-1	TGTGCCAGCACGCGGGTAACCAACACTGAAGCTTTCTTT	CASTRVTNTEAFF
.	TRBV12-3/TRBV12-4	.	TRBJ1-1	TGTGCCAGCAGAGTAGATATGAACACTGAAGCTTTCTTT	CASRVDMNTEAFF
TRBD2	TRBV11-3	.	TRBJ2-3	TGTGCCAGCAGCTGGACTAGCGGTCTCGATACGCAGTATTTT	CASSWTSGLDTQYF
TRBD2	TRBV10-3	.	TRBJ2-1	TGTGCCATCACAGCGGGGAGCTCCTACAATGAGCAGTTCTTC	CAITAGSSYNEQFF
TRBD2	TRBV24-1	.	TRBJ2-2	TGTGCCACCAGTGTGGCTAGCGGGGGGTACGGGGAGCTGTTTTTT	CATSVASGGYGELFF
.	TRBV12-5	.	TRBJ1-5	TGTGCTAGTGGTTTGGGACAAGGCAATCAGCCCCAGCATTTT	CASGLGQGNQPQHF
.	TRBV7-2	.	TRBJ1-5	TGTGCCAGCAGCTTACTTGGCAGACTTTATCAGCCCCAGCATTTT	CASSLLGRLYQPQHF
.	TRBV2	.	TRBJ2-7	TGTGCCAGCAGAGGACAGTCCAACGAGCAGTACTTC	CASRGQSNEQYF
.	TRBV5-5	.	TRBJ1-1	TGTGCCAGCAGCTTGACTACCGGTCGGAACACTGAAGCTTTCTTT	CASSLTTGRNTEAFF
.	TRBV29-1	.	TRBJ1-2	TGCAGCGTTGGATGGGGGGGAGCTAACTATGGCTACACCTTC	CSVGWGGANYGYTF